This T cell receptor (beta chain) was sequenced for a study of T cells after yellow fever vaccination. Findings of the study overall: Weaker overall was a secondary response that nonetheless peaked faster, on day 5 versus 15.

This clonotype has a count of ten or more. Its target is unknown. The authors made TCR cDNA by 5'RACE template switching, adding a universal primer site and UMIs. TCRdb re-derived calls from the 5' RACE reads in MiXCR, one entry per CDR3 protein. The profile shows a few hundred thousand distinct CDR3 sequences, over 3.5% of them singletons. Germline CDR1 reads KGHSH; CDR2 reads LQKENI. V lost 1 base, J lost 2 bases, and 9 bases lay in between. The length of the CDR3 is 15 residues. The gene calls are TRBV18 and TRBJ1-5; D gene unclear. Sequencing used PBMCs, obtained 5 days after the yellow fever booster vaccination. The receptor was isolated from a man younger than 35 who received the YFV17D yellow fever vaccine. In DNA form, the CDR3 reads TGTGCCAGCTCACCACGGGGAGATGGCAATCAGCCCCAGCATTTT. Protein: CASSPRGDGNQPQHF.